The 10 T cell receptor beta chains presented below share a single source sample, sequenced in a study of cytomegalovirus exposure and HLA in healthy donors. Use of 60 Vbeta and 13 Jbeta primers characterized the PCR. This table comes from immunoSEQ multiplex PCR, and its TCRdb copy is limited to in-frame clones, with some not included. The sample includes 55,000 to 70,000 clones, approximately 90% of them seen just once. The sample was PBMCs. Receptors originate from a woman under 40 in good health and CMV-seronegative.

This clone was counted between two and nine times. The V call is TRBV7-9, the J call TRBJ2-1, with 8 bases fitting TRBD2. The V segment lost 7 bases and the J segment 5 bases; nucleotides outside the gene matches: 7. Germline V CDR1 and CDR2: SEHNR, FQNEAQ (reference sequence). The CDR3 covers 14 residues. The CDR3 protein is CASNPAGEHNEQFF. The CDR3 region has the DNA TGTGCCAGCAACCCAGCGGGAGAACACAATGAGCAGTTCTTC.

The V gene is TRBV19, the J gene TRBJ2-1; TRBD1 is a possible D gene (6 bases). This CDR3 comprises 15 residues. From germline, CDR1 is LNHDA and CDR2 SQIVND (reference sequence). V was clipped by 4 bases and J by 3 bases, with 13 bases between them. CDR3 region: CASSRPGTFYNEQFF. The CDR3, as DNA: TGTGCCAGTAGTAGACCCGGGACATTCTACAATGAGCAGTTCTTC.

The chain combines TRBV5-8 with TRBJ1-2, with TRBD1 identical over 8 bases. V was clipped by 4 bases and J by 8 bases; unmatched bases: 13. Germline V gene sequence: CDR1 SGHTS, CDR2 YDEGEE. The CDR3 consists of 15 residues. In DNA, the CDR3 is TGTGCCAGCAGCCTAGGGACAGGCGGCGACGTGGGCTACACCTTC. Residues: CASSLGTGGDVGYTF.

The CDR3 DNA reads as TGTGCCAGCAAGAGGAAGGCTACTCAGCCCCAGCATTTT. Protein: CASKRKATQPQHF. The genes are TRBV2 and TRBJ1-5; D call uncertain. The CDR3 loop spans 13 amino acids. The V end was cut by 7 bases, the J end by 6 bases, with 13 bases between. In germline, CDR1 is SNHLY, CDR2 FYNNEI.

This clone has only one observation. The chain uses TRBV11-2 and TRBJ1-1; the D gene is possibly TRBD1 (5 bases). Germline lookup yields CDR1 SGHAT and CDR2 FQNNGV. V lost 2 bases and J 1 base, leaving 14 bases between the germline ends. The CDR3 has 16 residues. DNA of the CDR3: TGTGCCAGCAGCTTATTCCCGTCAGGGAAGAACACTGAAGCTTTCTTT. The encoded protein is CASSLFPSGKNTEAFF.

The V gene is TRBV5-6, the J gene TRBJ1-5, with 8 bases that match TRBD1. The CDR3 is made up of 18 amino acids. Germline V CDR1 and CDR2: SGHDT, YYEEEE. The junction had 11 bases not matched to a gene; V was cut back by 1 base and J by 2 bases. CDR3 in DNA: TGTGCCAGCAGCTTGCGTCAGGGGGCGTACATCGGCAATCAGCCCCAGCATTTT. Residues: CASSLRQGAYIGNQPQHF. The full variable domain, completed using reference TRBV5-6 and TRBJ1-5, is DAGVTQSPTHLIKTRGQQVTLRCSPKSGHDTVSWYQQALGQGPQFIFQYYEEEERQRGNFPDRFSGHQFPNYSSELNVNALLLGDSALYLCASSLRQGAYIGNQPQHFGDGTRLSIL.

The chain uses TRBV14 and TRBJ2-2; 7 bases align to TRBD2. The CDR3 runs 17 residues. V was pared by 4 bases and J by 1 base, with 9 bases of the junction left unmatched. Germline lookup yields CDR1 SGHDN and CDR2 FVKESK. The CDR3 region has the DNA TGTGCCAGCAGCCCATTATTTAGCGGGTGGAACACCGGGGAGCTGTTTTTT. Its translation: CASSPLFSGWNTGELFF.

This CDR3 is CASSKKTGGQETQYF. In DNA, the CDR3 is TGTGCCAGCAGCAAAAAGACAGGGGGCCAAGAGACCCAGTACTTC. The rearrangement uses TRBV7-6 and TRBJ2-5, with TRBD1 matching 9 bases. V was clipped by 5 bases and J by 1 base; unmatched bases: 5. Germline lookup yields CDR1 SGHVS and CDR2 FNYEAQ. The CDR3 extends over 15 amino acids.

The chain combines TRBV30 with TRBJ1-2; D is undetermined. The germline gives CDR1 GTSNPN, CDR2 SVGIG (reference sequence). With 1 base removed from V and 5 bases from J, the gap between germline ends came to 5 bases. The CDR3 totals 11 residues. CDR3 nucleotide sequence: TGTGCCTGGAGTGGGCTTTATGGCTACACCTTC. This gives the protein CAWSGLYGYTF.

This chain uses TRBV27 with TRBJ2-1, with 9 bases aligning to TRBD2. V was pared by 5 bases and J by 9 bases, with 5 bases of the junction left unmatched. CDR1 is MNHEY, CDR2 SMNVEV, per germline (reference sequence). The CDR3 contains 13 residues. The CDR3 DNA reads TGTGCCAGCAGTCTTAGCGGGAGCGGTGAGCAGTTCTTC. Its protein is CASSLSGSGEQFF.